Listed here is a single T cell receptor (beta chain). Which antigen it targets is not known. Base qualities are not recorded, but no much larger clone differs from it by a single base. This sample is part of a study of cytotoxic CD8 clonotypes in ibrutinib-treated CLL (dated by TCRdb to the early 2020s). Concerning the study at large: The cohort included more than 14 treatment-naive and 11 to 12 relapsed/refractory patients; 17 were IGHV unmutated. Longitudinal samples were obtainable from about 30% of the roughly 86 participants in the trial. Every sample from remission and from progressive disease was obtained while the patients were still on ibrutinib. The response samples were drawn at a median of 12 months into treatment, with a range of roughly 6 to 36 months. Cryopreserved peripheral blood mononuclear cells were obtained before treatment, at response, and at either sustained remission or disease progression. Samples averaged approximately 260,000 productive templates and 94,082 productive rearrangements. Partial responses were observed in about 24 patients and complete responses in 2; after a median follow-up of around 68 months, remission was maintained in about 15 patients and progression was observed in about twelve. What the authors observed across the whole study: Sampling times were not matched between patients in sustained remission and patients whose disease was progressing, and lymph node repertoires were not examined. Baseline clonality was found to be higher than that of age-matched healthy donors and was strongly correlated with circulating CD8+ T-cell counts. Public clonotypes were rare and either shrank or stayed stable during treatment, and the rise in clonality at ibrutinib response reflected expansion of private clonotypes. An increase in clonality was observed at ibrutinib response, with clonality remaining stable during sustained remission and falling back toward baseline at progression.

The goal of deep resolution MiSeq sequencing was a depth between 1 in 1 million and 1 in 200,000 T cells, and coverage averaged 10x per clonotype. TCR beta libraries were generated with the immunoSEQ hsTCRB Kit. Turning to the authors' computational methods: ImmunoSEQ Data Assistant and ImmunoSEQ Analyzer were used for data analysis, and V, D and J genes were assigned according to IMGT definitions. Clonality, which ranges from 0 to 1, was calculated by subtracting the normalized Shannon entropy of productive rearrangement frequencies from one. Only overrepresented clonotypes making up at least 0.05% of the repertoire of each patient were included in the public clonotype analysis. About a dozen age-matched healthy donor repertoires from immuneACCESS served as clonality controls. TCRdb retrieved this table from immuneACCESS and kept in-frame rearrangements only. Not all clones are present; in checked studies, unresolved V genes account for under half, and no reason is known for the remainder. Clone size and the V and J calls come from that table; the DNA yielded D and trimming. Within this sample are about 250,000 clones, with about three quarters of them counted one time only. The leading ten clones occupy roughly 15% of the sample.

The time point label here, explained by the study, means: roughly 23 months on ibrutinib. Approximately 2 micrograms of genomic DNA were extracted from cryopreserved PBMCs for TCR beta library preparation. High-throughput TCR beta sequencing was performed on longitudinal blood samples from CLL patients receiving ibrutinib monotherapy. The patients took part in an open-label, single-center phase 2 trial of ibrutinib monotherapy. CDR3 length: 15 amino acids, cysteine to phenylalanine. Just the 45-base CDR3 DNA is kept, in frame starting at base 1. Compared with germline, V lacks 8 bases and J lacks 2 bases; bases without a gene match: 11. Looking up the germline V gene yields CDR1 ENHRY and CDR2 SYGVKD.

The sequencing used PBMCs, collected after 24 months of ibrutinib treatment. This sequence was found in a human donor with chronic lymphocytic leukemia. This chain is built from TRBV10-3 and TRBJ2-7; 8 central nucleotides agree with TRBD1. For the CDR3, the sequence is CAIARGLGGPYEQYF. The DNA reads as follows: TGTGCCATCGCCAGGGGGCTAGGGGGCCCCTACGAGCAGTACTTC.